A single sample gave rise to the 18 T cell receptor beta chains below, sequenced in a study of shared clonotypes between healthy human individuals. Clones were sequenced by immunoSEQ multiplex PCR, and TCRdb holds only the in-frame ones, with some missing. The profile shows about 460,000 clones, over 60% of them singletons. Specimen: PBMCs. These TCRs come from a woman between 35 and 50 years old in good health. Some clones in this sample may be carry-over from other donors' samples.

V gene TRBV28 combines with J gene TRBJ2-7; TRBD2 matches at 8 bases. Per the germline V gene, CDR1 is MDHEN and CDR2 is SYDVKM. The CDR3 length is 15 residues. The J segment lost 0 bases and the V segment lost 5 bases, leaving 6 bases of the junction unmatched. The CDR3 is CASSRTSGLSYEQYF. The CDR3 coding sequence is TGTGCCAGCAGTAGAACTAGCGGACTCTCCTACGAGCAGTACTTC.

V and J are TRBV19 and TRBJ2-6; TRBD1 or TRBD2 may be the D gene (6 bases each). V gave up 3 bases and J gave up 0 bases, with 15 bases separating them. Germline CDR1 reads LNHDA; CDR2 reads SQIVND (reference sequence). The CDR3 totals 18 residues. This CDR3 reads CASSIRGAVGSGANVLTF. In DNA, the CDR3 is TGTGCCAGTAGTATTAGGGGGGCTGTGGGCTCTGGGGCCAACGTCCTGACTTTC.

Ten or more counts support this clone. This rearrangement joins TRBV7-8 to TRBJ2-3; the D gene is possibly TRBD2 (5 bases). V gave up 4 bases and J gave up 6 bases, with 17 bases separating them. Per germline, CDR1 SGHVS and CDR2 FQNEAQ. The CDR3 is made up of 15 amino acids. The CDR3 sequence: CASSSLGSPEDTQYF. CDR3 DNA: TGTGCCAGCAGCTCACTAGGCTCCCCGGAGGATACGCAGTATTTT.

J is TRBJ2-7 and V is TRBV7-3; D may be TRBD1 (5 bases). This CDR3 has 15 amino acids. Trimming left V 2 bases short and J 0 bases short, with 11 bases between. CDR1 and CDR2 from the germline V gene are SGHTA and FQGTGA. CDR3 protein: CASSLGASSSYEQYF. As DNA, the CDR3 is TGTGCCAGCAGCTTAGGGGCCTCCAGCTCCTACGAGCAGTACTTC.

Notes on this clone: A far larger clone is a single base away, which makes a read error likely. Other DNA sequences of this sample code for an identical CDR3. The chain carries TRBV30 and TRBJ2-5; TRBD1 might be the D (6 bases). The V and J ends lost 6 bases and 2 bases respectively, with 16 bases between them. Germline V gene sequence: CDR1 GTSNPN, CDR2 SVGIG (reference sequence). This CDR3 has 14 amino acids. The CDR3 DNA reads TGTGCCTGCAGCCGACAGGTTCGACAAGAGACCCAGTACTTC. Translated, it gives CACSRQVRQETQYF.

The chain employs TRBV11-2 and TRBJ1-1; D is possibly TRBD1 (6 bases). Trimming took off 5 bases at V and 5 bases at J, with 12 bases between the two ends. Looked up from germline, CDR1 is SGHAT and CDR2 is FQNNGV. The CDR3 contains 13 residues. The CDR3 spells CASSPRGRTEAFF. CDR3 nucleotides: TGTGCCAGCAGCCCTAGGGGGAGGACTGAAGCTTTCTTT.

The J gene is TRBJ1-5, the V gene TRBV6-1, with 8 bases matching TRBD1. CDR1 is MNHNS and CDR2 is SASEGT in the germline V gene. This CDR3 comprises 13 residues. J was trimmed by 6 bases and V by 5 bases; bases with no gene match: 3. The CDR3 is CASSTGGSQPQHF. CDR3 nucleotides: TGTGCCAGCAGTACAGGGGGTAGTCAGCCCCAGCATTTT.

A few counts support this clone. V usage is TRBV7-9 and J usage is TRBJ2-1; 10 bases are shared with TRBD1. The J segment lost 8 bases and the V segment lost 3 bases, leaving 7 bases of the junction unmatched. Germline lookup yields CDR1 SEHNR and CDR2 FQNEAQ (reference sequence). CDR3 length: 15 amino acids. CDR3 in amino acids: CASSFPGQGLYEQFF. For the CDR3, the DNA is TGTGCCAGCAGCTTCCCGGGACAGGGGTTGTATGAGCAGTTCTTC.

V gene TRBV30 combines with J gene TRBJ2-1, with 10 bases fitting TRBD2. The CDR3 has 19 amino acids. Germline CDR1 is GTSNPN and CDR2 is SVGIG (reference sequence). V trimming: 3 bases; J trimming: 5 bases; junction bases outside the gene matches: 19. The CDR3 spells CAWSLNEKKSGRADNEQFF. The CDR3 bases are TGTGCCTGGAGCCTAAACGAGAAGAAAAGCGGGAGGGCAGACAATGAGCAGTTCTTC.

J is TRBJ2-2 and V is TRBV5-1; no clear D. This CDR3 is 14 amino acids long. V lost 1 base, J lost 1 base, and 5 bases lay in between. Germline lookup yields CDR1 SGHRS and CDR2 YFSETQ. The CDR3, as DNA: TGCGCCAGCAGCTTGTCTGGGAACACCGGGGAGCTGTTTTTT. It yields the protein CASSLSGNTGELFF.

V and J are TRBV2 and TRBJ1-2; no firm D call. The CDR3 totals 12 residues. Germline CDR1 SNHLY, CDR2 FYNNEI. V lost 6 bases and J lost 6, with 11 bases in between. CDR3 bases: TGTGCCAGCAGGCAGGAGGGCGATGGCTACACCTTC. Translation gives CASRQEGDGYTF.

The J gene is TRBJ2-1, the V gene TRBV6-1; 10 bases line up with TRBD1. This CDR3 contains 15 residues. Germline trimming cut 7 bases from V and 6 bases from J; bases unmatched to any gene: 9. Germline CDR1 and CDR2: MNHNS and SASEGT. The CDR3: CASTGDRGLLNEQFF. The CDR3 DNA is TGTGCCAGCACGGGGGACAGGGGTCTTCTCAATGAGCAGTTCTTC.

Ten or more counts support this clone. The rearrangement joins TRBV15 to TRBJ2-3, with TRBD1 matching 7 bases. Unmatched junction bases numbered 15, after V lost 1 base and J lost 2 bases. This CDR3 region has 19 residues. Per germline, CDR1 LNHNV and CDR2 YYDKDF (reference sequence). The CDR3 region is CATSRVPGQTTKITDTQYF. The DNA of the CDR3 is TGTGCCACCAGCAGAGTTCCGGGACAGACGACCAAAATCACAGATACGCAGTATTTT.

The CDR3 reads CASSLSLSEQFF. The CDR3 bases are TGTGCCAGCAGCTTAAGTCTGTCTGAGCAGTTCTTC. This rearrangement joins TRBV7-9 to TRBJ2-1; no clear D. V was shortened by 2 bases and J by 9 bases, with 8 bases between the two germline ends. The germline gives CDR1 SEHNR, CDR2 FQNEAQ (reference sequence). The CDR3 runs 12 residues.

CDR3 sequence reads: CASSLSGTSGELFF. CDR3 nucleotide sequence: TGTGCCAGCAGCTTAAGCGGGACGTCCGGGGAGCTGTTTTTT. This sequence joins TRBV11-3 and TRBJ2-2; the match to TRBD2 covers 7 bases. The trim removed 2 bases at V and 6 bases at J, leaving 3 bases unmatched. The CDR3 consists of 14 residues. Germline CDR1 and CDR2: SGHNT and YENEEA. The whole variable domain, filled in from reference TRBV11-3 and TRBJ2-2, reads EAGVVQSPRYKIIEKKQPVAFWCNPISGHNTLYWYLQNLGQGPELLIRYENEEAVDDSQLPKDRFSAERLKGVDSTLKIQPAELGDSAVYLCASSLSGTSGELFFGEGSRLTVL.

The CDR3 nucleotides are TGTGCCAGCAGCCAAGACATGGGAGAGACCCAGTACTTC. This sequence encodes CASSQDMGETQYF. The rearrangement links TRBV4-2 to TRBJ2-5; D remains ambiguous. The CDR3 is 13 residues long. V lost 0 bases to trimming and J lost 4 bases, with 6 bases between them. CDR1 and CDR2 (germline): LGHNA, YNFKEQ.

The DNA for the CDR3 is TGTGCCAGCAGCGTAGATGCGGGACGCTCCTACAATGAGCAGTTCTTC. This translates into CASSVDAGRSYNEQFF. The rearrangement uses TRBV9 and TRBJ2-1; D possibly corresponds to TRBD2 (6 bases). V was trimmed by 0 bases and J by 0 bases, leaving 10 bases between them. This CDR3 is 16 amino acids long. Per the germline V gene, CDR1 is SGDLS and CDR2 is YYNGEE.

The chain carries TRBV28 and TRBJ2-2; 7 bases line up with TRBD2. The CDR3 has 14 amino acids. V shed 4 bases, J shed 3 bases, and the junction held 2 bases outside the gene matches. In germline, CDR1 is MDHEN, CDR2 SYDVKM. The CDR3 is CASSWGLHTGELFF. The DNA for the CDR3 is TGTGCCAGCAGTTGGGGACTACACACCGGGGAGCTGTTTTTT.